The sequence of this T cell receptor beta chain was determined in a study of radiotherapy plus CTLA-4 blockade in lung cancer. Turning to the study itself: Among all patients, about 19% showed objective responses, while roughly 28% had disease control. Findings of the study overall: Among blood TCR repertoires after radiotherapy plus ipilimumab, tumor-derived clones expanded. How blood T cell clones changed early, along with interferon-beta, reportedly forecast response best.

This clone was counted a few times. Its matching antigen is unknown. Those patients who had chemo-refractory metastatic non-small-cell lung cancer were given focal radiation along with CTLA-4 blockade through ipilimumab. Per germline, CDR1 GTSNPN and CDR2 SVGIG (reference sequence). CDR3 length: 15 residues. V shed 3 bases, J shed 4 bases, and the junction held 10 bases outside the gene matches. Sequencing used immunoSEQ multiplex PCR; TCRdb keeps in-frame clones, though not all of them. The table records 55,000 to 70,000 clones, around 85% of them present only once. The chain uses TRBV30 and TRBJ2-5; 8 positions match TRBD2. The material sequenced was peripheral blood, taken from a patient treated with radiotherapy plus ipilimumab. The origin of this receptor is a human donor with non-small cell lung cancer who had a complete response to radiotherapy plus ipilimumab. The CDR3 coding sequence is TGTGCCTGGAGCCCCTGGGACGGGAGGGGAGAGACCCAGTACTTC. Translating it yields CAWSPWDGRGETQYF.